Listed below are T cell receptor beta chains from one sample, sequenced in a study of regulatory T cells in long-lasting Graves disease. TCRdb re-called the multiplex PCR reads through MiXCR, storing one row per CDR3 protein. The data show some 220,000 distinct CDR3 sequences, roughly 20% seen once. This sample was shared with a second study, whose subject was T cells in Graves' hyperthyroidism and ophthalmopathy.

The sequencing used peripheral blood mononuclear cells (PBMCs), collected at new diagnosis, from a patient treated with antithyroid drugs. Receptors were obtained from a woman under 40 with Graves disease. Both conserved end residues are part of each CDR3. The order of the fields is J gene, V gene, CDR3 protein.

TRBJ1-2 TRBV28 CASSSPLLGYTF
TRBJ2-4 TRBV4-1 CASSPAHGTPIAKNIQYF
TRBJ1-2 TRBV5-1 CASSRDSANYGYTF
TRBJ1-2 TRBV5-1 CASSLVGQLNYGYTF
TRBJ1-4 TRBV12-3/TRBV12-4 CASRTGLTNEKLFF
TRBJ1-1 TRBV7-3 CASSSYKGGEAFF
TRBJ1-6 TRBV5-6 CASSFYRANSPLHF
TRBJ2-7 TRBV2 CASRKSSGTDTYEQYF
TRBJ1-1 TRBV6-2/TRBV6-3 CAIIGQWTEAFF
TRBJ2-2 TRBV30 CAWSEGGTGELFF
TRBJ2-7 TRBV19 CASSSEGGYEQYF
TRBJ1-1 TRBV10-2 CASSDRATNTEAFF
TRBJ2-1 TRBV10-3 CAISDGREWVF
NA TRBV7-9 CASSDNSEQFF
TRBJ2-5 TRBV15 CATRRSTLLTQYF